One and the same sample provided the 32 T cell receptor beta chains below, sequenced in a study of naive and memory T cell subsets. An equimolar mix of two oligonucleotides served as the beta constant-region primer for TRBC1 and TRBC2. TCRdb re-called the UMI-ligation and nested PCR reads through MiXCR, storing one row per CDR3 protein. This table holds about 90,000 distinct CDR3 sequences, approximately 6.5% found once. The sample taken for sequencing was central memory CD4+ T cells from blood. All receptors come from a human donor in good health.

This clonotype came up many times. In nucleotides, the CDR3 is TGCGCCAGCAGCCTCCATAGCAATCAGCCCCAGCATTTT. Translation gives CASSLHSNQPQHF. J is TRBJ1-5 and V is TRBV4-3, with D uncertain. CDR1 and CDR2 (germline): LGHNA, YSLEER. The CDR3 is 13 residues long. V shed 4 bases and J shed 0 bases, with 4 bases lying between them.

This clonotype was counted between two and nine times. The J gene is TRBJ2-4, the V gene TRBV7-9, with 10 bases aligning to TRBD2. Trimming took 3 bases from V and 4 from J; bases not matched to a gene: 12. The germline V gene encodes CDR1 SEHNR and CDR2 FQNEAQ (reference sequence). The CDR3 length is 18 residues. In DNA form, the CDR3 reads TGTGCCAGCAGCTTTTTGGCTAGCGGGAGTGGGGCAAAAAACATTCAGTACTTC. It specifies CASSFLASGSGAKNIQYF.

This clonotype was detected only a few times. At one of its ends the junction is not consistent with the germline gene, which may arise from a read error. The chain recombines TRBV3-1 with TRBJ2-7, with 7 bases matching TRBD1. CDR3 length: 13 amino acids. Germline V CDR1 and CDR2: LGHDT, YNNKEL (reference sequence). The CDR3 region has the DNA TGTGCCAGCAGCCAAGATCCGGACAGGCTTATCGACTTC. It encodes CASSQDPDRLIDF.

The chain combines TRBV7-2 with TRBJ2-7; weak D call: TRBD2 (6 bases). This CDR3 spans 15 amino acids. The germline V gene encodes CDR1 SGHTA and CDR2 FQGNSA. V lost 6 bases and J 0 bases, leaving 15 bases between the germline ends. Here the CDR3 DNA reads TGTGCCAGCAGGCCTAGCGCCGTGAGCTCCTACGAGCAGTACTTC. Translated, it gives CASRPSAVSSYEQYF. Filled out from reference TRBV7-2 and TRBJ2-7, the complete variable domain reads GAGVSQSPSNKVTEKGKDVELRCDPISGHTALYWYRQSLGQGLEFLIYFQGNSAPDKSGLPSDRFSAERTGGSVSTLTIQRTQQEDSAVYLCASRPSAVSSYEQYFGPGTRLTVT.

This clonotype has only a few counts. The V gene is TRBV5-1, the J gene TRBJ2-7; 9 positions match TRBD2. Losses at the gene ends were 0 bases for V and 0 bases for J; bases not matched to a gene: 4. This CDR3 is built from 16 residues. The V gene's germline CDR1 is SGHRS and CDR2 YFSETQ. CDR3 sequence (DNA): TGCGCCAGCAGCTTGGCCATAGCGGGGGTCTCCTACGAGCAGTACTTC. The encoded protein is CASSLAIAGVSYEQYF.

This clonotype was recorded a few times. This sequence joins TRBV7-6 and TRBJ2-2; 8 bases are a match to TRBD1. V was pared by 8 bases and J by 5 bases, with 13 bases of the junction left unmatched. The germline V gene has CDR1 SGHVS and CDR2 FNYEAQ. This CDR3 spans 16 amino acids. The CDR3 nucleotides are TGTGCCAGCTCCCCCCCCCGGACAGGGAAAACCGGGGAGCTGTTTTTT. It encodes CASSPPRTGKTGELFF.

The gene calls are TRBV29-1 and TRBJ2-1; 9 bases agree with TRBD2. This CDR3 is 15 amino acids long. Germline trimming cut 4 bases from V and 8 bases from J; bases unmatched to any gene: 12. Germline assignment: CDR1 SQVTM and CDR2 ANQGSEA. This CDR3 reads CSVGKLSGGSYEQFF. The CDR3 DNA follows: TGCAGCGTTGGTAAGCTTAGCGGGGGATCCTATGAGCAGTTCTTC.

CDR3 in DNA: TGTGCCAGCAGAGGGAACTACGAGCAGTACTTC. Its protein product is CASRGNYEQYF. V is TRBV6-5 and J is TRBJ2-7, with D unclear. This CDR3 region has 11 residues. V dropped 6 bases and J dropped 3 bases, with 6 bases sitting between them. Looked up from germline, CDR1 is MNHEY and CDR2 is SVGAGI.

The sample holds many counts of this clonotype. CDR3 protein: CATGRGLTPYEQYF. The DNA for the CDR3 is TGTGCCACAGGACGGGGGCTTACCCCCTACGAGCAGTACTTC. The chain has TRBV28 and TRBJ2-7, with D perhaps matching TRBD1 or TRBD2 (6 bases each). CDR3 length: 14 amino acids. The V end was cut by 10 bases, the J end by 2 bases, with 18 bases between. Germline V gives CDR1 MDHEN, CDR2 SYDVKM.

This chain links TRBV20-1 with TRBJ2-3, with a tentative D call TRBD2 (5 bases). Germline lookup yields CDR1 DFQATT and CDR2 SNEGSKA (reference sequence). Trimming took off 0 bases at V and 3 bases at J, with 13 bases between the two ends. The CDR3 length is 15 residues. The CDR3 DNA sequence: TGCAGTGCTAGAGATTCTAGCCGTTGGACAGATACGCAGTATTTT. Protein product: CSARDSSRWTDTQYF.

The V gene is TRBV3-1, the J gene TRBJ1-6; tentative D call: TRBD1 (5 bases). This CDR3 is built from 16 residues. Germline CDR1 is LGHDT and CDR2 is YNNKEL (reference sequence). The germline V and J ends were trimmed by 1 base and 7 bases, with 14 bases remaining between them. The CDR3 sequence: CASSQGLTGANSPLHF. The CDR3 bases are TGTGCCAGCAGCCAAGGGCTTACTGGGGCGAATTCACCCCTCCACTTT. Full variable domain (outside the CDR3, taken from reference TRBV3-1 and TRBJ1-6): DTAVSQTPKYLVTQMGNDKSIKCEQNLGHDTMYWYKQDSKKFLKIMFSYNNKELIINETVPNRFSPKSPDKAHLNLHINSLELGDSAVYFCASSQGLTGANSPLHFGNGTRLTVT.

In its sample, this clonotype was seen many times. The V gene is TRBV30, the J gene TRBJ1-1, with 9 bases fitting TRBD1. Germline V CDR1 and CDR2: GTSNPN, SVGIG (reference sequence). With V trimmed by 7 bases and J by 5 bases, 5 bases remained unmatched. This CDR3 comprises 12 residues. Written as DNA, the CDR3 is TGTGCCTCTACAGGGGGCGGAACTGAAGCTTTCTTT. Translated, it gives CASTGGGTEAFF.

The sample holds many counts of this clonotype. This chain uses TRBV7-2 with TRBJ1-2, with no clear D. Germline V CDR1 and CDR2: SGHTA, FQGNSA. This CDR3 has 13 amino acids. The V gene lost 5 bases and the J gene lost 4 bases, with 11 bases spanning the gap. In nucleotides, the CDR3 is TGTGCCAGCAGCCCCGTGGATACCTATGGCTACACCTTC. Amino acid sequence: CASSPVDTYGYTF.

This clonotype has just a few counts. The chain carries TRBV27 and TRBJ2-1; no definite D call. Germline V gives CDR1 MNHEY, CDR2 SMNVEV (reference sequence). The germline V and J ends were trimmed by 9 bases and 5 bases, with 17 bases remaining between them. This CDR3 is built from 14 residues. The CDR3 DNA follows: TGTGCCAGTTCCCGGGCAGGAACTAACAATGAGCAGTTCTTC. This codes for CASSRAGTNNEQFF.

In this sample, this clonotype turned up many times. This chain joins TRBV28 and TRBJ2-1, with a tentative D call TRBD1 (6 bases). Germline V gene lookup returns CDR1 MDHEN and CDR2 SYDVKM. Trimming left V 4 bases short and J 4 bases short, with 11 bases between. This CDR3 spans 14 amino acids. CDR3 bases: TGTGCCAGCAGTTCTTCCGGGACATACAATGAGCAGTTCTTC. Translated: CASSSSGTYNEQFF.

This clonotype was found many times. This rearrangement joins TRBV6-1 to TRBJ1-1; TRBD1 matches at 12 bases. CDR3 length equals 17 residues. Per germline, CDR1 MNHNS and CDR2 SASEGT. Trimming took 6 bases from V and 5 from J; bases not matched to a gene: 13. The CDR3 region is CASRNWGQGAVRTEAFF. DNA of the CDR3: TGTGCCAGCAGAAACTGGGGACAGGGGGCTGTAAGGACTGAAGCTTTCTTT.

This clonotype has at least ten counts. The chain recombines TRBV29-1 with TRBJ2-1, with 7 nucleotides matching TRBD2. The length of the CDR3 is 14 residues. Germline CDR1 reads SQVTM; CDR2 reads ANQGSEA. V gave up 7 bases and J gave up 5 bases; unmatched junction bases: 11. The CDR3 loop is CSAGRAGFNNEQFF. CDR3 bases: TGCAGCGCTGGGAGAGCGGGGTTTAACAATGAGCAGTTCTTC.

This clonotype was detected a few times. The chain combines TRBV29-1 with TRBJ1-2; D is uncertain. The CDR3 is 10 residues long. The germline CDR1 and CDR2 sequences are SQVTM and ANQGSEA. V gave up 3 bases and J gave up 4 bases, with 3 bases separating them. The CDR3 DNA sequence: TGCAGCGTTGATTTCTATGGCTACACCTTC. Its protein is CSVDFYGYTF.

The rearrangement joins TRBV27 to TRBJ2-1; D not certain. The V and J ends lost 3 bases and 4 bases respectively, with 7 bases between them. CDR1 MNHEY and CDR2 SMNVEV come from the germline V gene (reference sequence). The CDR3 consists of 13 residues. The CDR3 loop reads CASSFPPYNEQFF. The CDR3 nucleotides are TGTGCCAGCAGTTTTCCCCCGTACAATGAGCAGTTCTTC.

This clonotype was picked up one time. V is TRBV7-9 and J is TRBJ2-1; possibly TRBD1 for D (8 bases). Trimming took off 4 bases at V and 4 bases at J, with 20 bases between the two ends. The CDR3 contains 17 residues. Germline lookup yields CDR1 SEHNR and CDR2 FQNEAQ (reference sequence). The CDR3 here is CASSYRGGDTFYNEQFF. The CDR3 coding sequence is TGTGCCAGCAGCTACAGGGGGGGGGACACCTTTTACAATGAGCAGTTCTTC.

This clonotype showed up many times. The chain couples TRBV20-1 to TRBJ1-2, with D maybe TRBD1 (6 bases). Germline CDR1 is DFQATT and CDR2 is SNEGSKA (reference sequence). The V end was cut by 3 bases, the J end by 6 bases, with 17 bases between. CDR3 length: 14 residues. CDR3 protein: CSASEGRGADGYTF. The CDR3 DNA is TGCAGTGCTAGTGAGGGGCGGGGGGCGGATGGCTACACCTTC.

This clonotype was picked up many times. The rearrangement links TRBV6-2 or TRBV6-3 to TRBJ1-6; D remains unclear. Trimming took off 2 bases at V and 7 bases at J, with 6 bases between the two ends. Germline-derived CDR1 and CDR2 are MNHEY and SVGEGT. This CDR3 has 13 amino acids. The CDR3 sequence is CASSYRRNSPLHF. The CDR3 nucleotides are TGTGCCAGCAGTTACAGGAGGAATTCACCCCTCCACTTT.

The chain is built from TRBV27 and TRBJ2-7; 9 positions agree with TRBD2. The CDR3 consists of 15 residues. Trimming removed 6 bases from V and 2 bases from J; junction bases left unmatched: 8. Per the germline V gene, CDR1 is MNHEY and CDR2 is SMNVEV (reference sequence). In DNA form, the CDR3 reads TGTGCCAGCAGCCGCCCCGGGACTAGCACCTACGAGCAGTACTTC. This codes for CASSRPGTSTYEQYF.

This clonotype was seen repeatedly, ten times or more. The chain employs TRBV28 and TRBJ2-3, with D tentatively TRBD1 (6 bases). The V gene's germline CDR1 is MDHEN and CDR2 SYDVKM. The V and J ends lost 6 bases and 9 bases respectively, with 19 bases between them. This CDR3 contains 14 residues. This chain's CDR3 is CASSLGQTVRTQYF. CDR3 coding DNA: TGTGCCAGCAGCCTCGGACAGACCGTTAGGACGCAGTATTTT.

This clonotype was detected ten times or more. The CDR3 is CASRTGAGGADTQYF. The CDR3 DNA reads TGTGCCAGCAGGACGGGAGCGGGGGGTGCAGATACGCAGTATTTT. This chain joins TRBV6-2 or TRBV6-3 and TRBJ2-3; 9 bases line up with TRBD2. With 6 bases clipped from V and 4 bases from J, the junction kept 8 bases outside the gene matches. Germline lookup yields CDR1 MNHEY and CDR2 SVGEGT. The CDR3 is 15 amino acids.

This clonotype was observed at least ten times. The rearrangement joins TRBV6-2 or TRBV6-3 to TRBJ2-7; 8 nucleotides agree with TRBD2. Germline V gene data show CDR1 as MNHEY and CDR2 as SVGEGT. V lost 10 bases, J lost 4 bases, and 6 bases stayed unmatched. This CDR3 is 12 amino acids long. CDR3 sequence: CATRTSPYEQYF. The DNA for the CDR3 is TGTGCCACACGGACTAGCCCGTACGAGCAGTACTTC.

This sequence joins TRBV4-2 and TRBJ2-3; unclear D gene. Germline values: CDR1 LGHNA, CDR2 YNFKEQ. The V gene lost 0 bases and the J gene lost 3 bases, with 7 bases spanning the gap. The CDR3 has 14 residues. The CDR3 nucleotides read TGTGCCAGCAGCCAAGAGGCGAGGACAGATACGCAGTATTTT. The encoded protein is CASSQEARTDTQYF.

This clonotype was seen many times. The V call is TRBV28, the J call TRBJ2-4; D may be TRBD1 (5 bases). Germline CDR1 reads MDHEN; CDR2 reads SYDVKM. V was shortened by 4 bases and J by 2 bases, with 12 bases between the two germline ends. The CDR3 covers 15 residues. The CDR3 coding sequence is TGTGCCAGCAGTTCGTCAGGGTACCCCAAAAACATTCAGTACTTC. Amino acid sequence: CASSSSGYPKNIQYF.

Only a few counts were recorded for this clonotype. This chain uses TRBV20-1 with TRBJ1-1; 8 positions match TRBD1. V dropped 2 bases and J dropped 6; count of bases not matched to a gene: 11. Germline V gene sequence: CDR1 DFQATT, CDR2 SNEGSKA (reference sequence). This CDR3 spans 15 amino acids. The CDR3 DNA reads TGCAGTGCTAGACCCCCTCAACAGGGGGGCGCTGAAGCTTTCTTT. Residues: CSARPPQQGGAEAFF.

This chain connects TRBV7-9 to TRBJ1-1; a possible D gene is TRBD1 (5 bases). The CDR3 runs to 15 residues. Trimming stripped 4 bases from V and 2 bases from J, with 14 bases between. Germline V gives CDR1 SEHNR, CDR2 FQNEAQ (reference sequence). CDR3 amino acids: CASSSRGGDNTEAFF. For the CDR3, the DNA is TGTGCCAGCAGCTCCCGCGGGGGGGACAACACTGAAGCTTTCTTT.

Ten or more counts support this clonotype. The chain employs TRBV7-2 and TRBJ1-3; no reliable D call. Trimming took off 1 base at V and 4 bases at J, with 8 bases between the two ends. CDR3 size: 14 residues. Per germline, CDR1 SGHTA and CDR2 FQGNSA. The CDR3, as DNA: TGTGCCAGCAGCTTAGACCCACAGGGAAACACCATATATTTT. Residues: CASSLDPQGNTIYF.

This clonotype was seen repeatedly, ten times or more. The chain carries TRBV5-1 and TRBJ1-2; 12 bases map to TRBD1. Trimming cost V 3 bases and J 1 base; bases outside gene matches: 7. Germline CDR1 and CDR2: SGHRS and YFSETQ. The CDR3 spans 17 residues. The CDR3 protein is CASSSGGQGALNYGYTF. The DNA for the CDR3 is TGCGCCAGCAGCTCCGGGGGACAGGGGGCTCTTAACTATGGCTACACCTTC.